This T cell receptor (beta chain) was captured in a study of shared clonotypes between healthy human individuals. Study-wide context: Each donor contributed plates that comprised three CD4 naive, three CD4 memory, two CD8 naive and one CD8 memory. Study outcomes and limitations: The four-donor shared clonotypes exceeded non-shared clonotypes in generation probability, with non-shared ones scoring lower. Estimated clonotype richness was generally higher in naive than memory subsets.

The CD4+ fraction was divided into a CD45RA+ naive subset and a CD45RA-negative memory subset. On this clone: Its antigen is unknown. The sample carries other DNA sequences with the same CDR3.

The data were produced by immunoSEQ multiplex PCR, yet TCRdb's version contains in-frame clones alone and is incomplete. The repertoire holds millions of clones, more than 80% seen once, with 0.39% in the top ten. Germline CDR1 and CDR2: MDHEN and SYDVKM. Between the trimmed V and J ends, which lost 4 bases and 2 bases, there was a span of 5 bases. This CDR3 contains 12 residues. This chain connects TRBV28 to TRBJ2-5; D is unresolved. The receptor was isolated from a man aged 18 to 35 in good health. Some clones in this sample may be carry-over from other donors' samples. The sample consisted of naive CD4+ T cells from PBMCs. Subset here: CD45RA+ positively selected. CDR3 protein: CASSSQQETQYF. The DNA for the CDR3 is TGTGCCAGCAGTTCCCAGCAAGAGACCCAGTACTTC.